This T cell receptor beta chain was sequenced for a study of T cell responses to AZD1222 COVID-19 vaccine. Profiled with immunoSEQ multiplex PCR; TCRdb holds only in-frame clones, not every one. The sample lists roughly 99,000 clones; more than 75% were seen once. The material sequenced was peripheral blood, taken on day 0 of AZD1222 vaccination. The sequence was collected from an adult in good health.

CDR3 sequence (DNA): TGTGCCAGCAGCTTAGCCCTTGCGGAAAACACTGAAGCTTTCTTT. Its protein product is CASSLALAENTEAFF. J is TRBJ1-1 and V is TRBV7-9, with D hard to call. Germline loops: CDR1 SEHNR, CDR2 FQNEAQ (reference sequence). V lost 0 bases and J 2 bases, leaving 10 bases between the germline ends. The CDR3 contains 15 residues.